Sequencing of this TCR beta chain was carried out in a study of cytomegalovirus exposure and HLA in healthy donors. The study, taken as a whole, reports: Indistinguishable V segments such as TRBV6-2 and TRBV6-3 were excluded. The study reported that TCR beta sequences accurately predicted HLA-A and HLA-B alleles in most subjects.

Notes on this clone: Its antigen is unidentified.

Use of 60 Vbeta and 13 Jbeta primers characterized the PCR. The protocol was immunoSEQ multiplex PCR, while the TCRdb copy is restricted to in-frame clones and leaves out a portion. The sample records about 190,000 clones, 85% being singletons. Trimming stripped 9 bases from V and 3 bases from J, with 20 bases between. Germline V gene sequence: CDR1 LNHDA, CDR2 SQIVND (reference sequence). CDR3 size: 16 residues. The receptor was isolated from a boy aged 2 to 9 in good health and CMV-seronegative. The chain joins TRBV19 to TRBJ2-2; no definite D call. The sequenced sample was PBMCs. As DNA, the CDR3 is TGTGCCAGCCGCCGTCTCCGAGACGGAGACACCGGGGAGCTGTTTTTT. Protein product: CASRRLRDGDTGELFF.